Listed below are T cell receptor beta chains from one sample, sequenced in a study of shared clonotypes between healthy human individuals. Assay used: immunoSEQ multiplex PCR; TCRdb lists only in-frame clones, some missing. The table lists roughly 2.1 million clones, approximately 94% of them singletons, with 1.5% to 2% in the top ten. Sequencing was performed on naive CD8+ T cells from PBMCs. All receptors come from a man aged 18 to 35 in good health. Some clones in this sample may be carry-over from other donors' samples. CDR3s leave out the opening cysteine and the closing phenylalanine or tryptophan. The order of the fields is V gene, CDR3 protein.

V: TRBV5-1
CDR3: ASSLDGLEGETQY

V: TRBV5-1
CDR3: ASSLRYDFTRDRGHVTEAF

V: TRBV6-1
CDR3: ASSVWRGRGETQY

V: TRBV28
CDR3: ASLNSGLAGSGSYNEQF

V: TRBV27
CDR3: ASRPRASTDTQY

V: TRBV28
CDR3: ASSLERDVSYNEQF

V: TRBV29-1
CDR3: SVDVGAGNTIY

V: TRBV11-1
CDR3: ASSLALLNTEAF

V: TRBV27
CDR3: ASRDLGGTDTQY

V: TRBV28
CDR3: ASSSLLAWTLDSLVLDPKHTGD

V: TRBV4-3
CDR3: ASSRILEGRETQY

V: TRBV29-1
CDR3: SVETYTGPSYEQY

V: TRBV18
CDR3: ASSPPKGNTGELF

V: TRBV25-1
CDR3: ASSGFSEQF

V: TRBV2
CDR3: ASIRARNTEAF

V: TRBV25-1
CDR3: ASSDLVGAAETQY

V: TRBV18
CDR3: ASYSDRDNGYT

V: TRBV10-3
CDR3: AISDLQGVDYEQY

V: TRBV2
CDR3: ASSATGTRGLAGFYEQY

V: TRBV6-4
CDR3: ASSPLSGAAYEQY

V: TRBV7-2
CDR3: ASSFDYDNEQF

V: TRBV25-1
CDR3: ASSGQGTAETQY

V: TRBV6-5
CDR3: ASSYQGLTYSYEQY

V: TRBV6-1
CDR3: ASSYNRGSTEAF

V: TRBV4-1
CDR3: ASSRVDGGGDTQY

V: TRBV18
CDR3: ASSPTRRGNEKLF

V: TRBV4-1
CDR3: ASSQVRDTQY

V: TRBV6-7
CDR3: ASSLGVVGPKKNIQY

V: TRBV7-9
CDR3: ASSLGRYTEAF

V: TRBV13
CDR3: ASSLGLAGHNEQF

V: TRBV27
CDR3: ASSTSAGQGAHNEQF